One sample yielded the 30 T cell receptor beta chains listed below, sequenced in a study of blood T cell repertoires in COVID-19. The table came from immunoSEQ multiplex PCR; TCRdb's copy has only in-frame clones and leaves some out. The repertoire has about 83,000 clones, 90% of them found once; the top ten carry 16%. Material: peripheral blood. The receptors were gathered from a woman older than 75 with active or convalescent COVID-19.

The J gene is TRBJ2-1, the V gene TRBV3-1 (or the pseudogene TRBV3-2); 11 nucleotides agree with TRBD2. The length of the CDR3 is 16 residues. CDR1 is LGHDT and CDR2 is YNNKEL in the germline V gene (reference sequence). J was trimmed by 2 bases and V by 3 bases; bases with no gene match: 3. This CDR3 is CASSQLAGGTYNEQFF. The DNA for the CDR3 is TGTGCCAGCAGCCAGCTAGCGGGGGGCACCTACAATGAGCAGTTCTTC.

This clone has a single count. Sequence at one end of the junction differs from germline and may be a read error. The rearrangement uses TRBV11-2 and TRBJ2-7; the match to TRBD1 covers 10 bases. The germline gives CDR1 SGHAT, CDR2 FQNNGV. The CDR3 contains 15 residues. The CDR3 nucleotides are TGTGCCAGCAGCCCGCGCCCGGACAGGGGGGCATTTCAAGACTTC. Its protein is CASSPRPDRGAFQDF. The full variable domain, in which reference TRBV11-2 and TRBJ2-7 provide the parts outside the CDR3, is EAGVAQSPRYKIIEKRQSVAFWCNPISGHATLYWYQQILGQGPKLLIQFQNNGVVDDSQLPKDRFSAERLKGVDSTLKIQPAKLEDSAVYLCASSPRPDRGAFQDFGPGTRLTVT.

The chain carries TRBV10-3 and TRBJ1-3, with D perhaps TRBD1 (6 bases). Trimming removed 6 bases from V and 4 bases from J, with 16 bases in between. This CDR3 contains 15 residues. Germline V gives CDR1 ENHRY, CDR2 SYGVKD. The CDR3 loop reads CAIRGTPRTGNTIYF. For the CDR3, the DNA is TGTGCCATCAGGGGGACACCTAGGACCGGAAACACCATATATTTT.

V usage is TRBV6-6 and J usage is TRBJ1-6; D may be TRBD1 (6 bases). CDR1 and CDR2 from the germline V gene are MNHNY and SVGAGI (reference sequence). V lost 2 bases, J lost 4 bases, and 9 bases lay in between. This CDR3 is built from 15 residues. The DNA of the CDR3 is TGTGCCAGCAGTTACCCGGGACAATATAATTCACCCCTCCACTTT. Residues: CASSYPGQYNSPLHF.

V and J are TRBV6-2 or TRBV6-3 and TRBJ2-5; TRBD1 aligns across 9 bases. V was clipped by 4 bases and J by 9 bases; unmatched bases: 12. The CDR3 is 15 residues long. CDR1 and CDR2 (germline): MNHEY, SVGEGT. The CDR3 DNA follows: TGTGCCAGCAGTTCTGCGACGGCCGGGACAGGGTCCCAGTACTTC. It translates to CASSSATAGTGSQYF.

J is TRBJ2-6 and V is TRBV2; possible D gene TRBD1, 6 bases. From germline, CDR1 is SNHLY and CDR2 FYNNEI. V dropped 7 bases and J dropped 4 bases, with 20 bases sitting between them. This CDR3 spans 17 amino acids. In DNA form, the CDR3 reads TGTGCCAGCACCCGGGGCTGGGGGCGATCGGGGGCCAACGTCCTGACTTTC. This sequence encodes CASTRGWGRSGANVLTF.

The CDR3 DNA follows: TGTGCCAGCAGTTTAGGACTAGCGGAGACCCAGTACTTC. The encoded protein is CASSLGLAETQYF. The chain joins TRBV12-3 or TRBV12-4 to TRBJ2-5; 8 positions agree with TRBD2. With 1 base clipped from V and 5 bases from J, the junction kept 0 bases outside the gene matches. CDR3 length: 13 amino acids.

The chain employs TRBV5-1 and TRBJ2-1, with 10 bases identical to TRBD1. In germline, CDR1 is SGHRS, CDR2 YFSETQ. CDR3 length: 14 residues. J lost 6 bases, V lost 7 bases, and 7 bases had no gene match. The CDR3: CASGHRDRGNEQFF. The CDR3 bases are TGCGCCAGCGGACACCGGGACAGGGGCAATGAGCAGTTCTTC.

This clone showed up just once. The rearrangement links TRBV7-2 to TRBJ2-1; TRBD2 agrees at 8 bases. CDR1 and CDR2 (germline): SGHTA, FQGNSA. CDR3 size: 12 residues. The trim removed 4 bases at V and 10 bases at J, leaving 3 bases unmatched. The CDR3 DNA follows: TGTGCCAGCAGCTCCCGGGGGGGCGAGCAGTTCTTC. Translated: CASSSRGGEQFF. The full variable domain, completed using reference TRBV7-2 and TRBJ2-1, is GAGVSQSPSNKVTEKGKDVELRCDPISGHTALYWYRQSLGQGLEFLIYFQGNSAPDKSGLPSDRFSAERTGGSVSTLTIQRTQQEDSAVYLCASSSRGGEQFFGPGTRLTVL.

The chain has TRBV27 and TRBJ1-3; no clear D gene. This CDR3 comprises 13 residues. The V end lost 5 bases, the J end lost 3 bases, and 8 bases lay between the germline ends. In germline, CDR1 is MNHEY, CDR2 SMNVEV (reference sequence). The CDR3 DNA reads as TGTGCCAGCAGTCCGACTGGTGGAAACACCATATATTTT. Its protein is CASSPTGGNTIYF.

This clone was seen only once. The chain has TRBV6-5 and TRBJ1-2; the match to TRBD1 covers 8 bases. The junction had 13 bases not matched to a gene; V was cut back by 6 bases and J by 7 bases. Germline V gene lookup returns CDR1 MNHEY and CDR2 SVGAGI. This CDR3 contains 15 residues. In DNA form, the CDR3 reads TGTGCCAGCAGGCGGACAGGGAAAACCTCTATTGGCTACACCTTC. Protein sequence: CASRRTGKTSIGYTF.

This clone was seen only once. The gene calls are TRBV7-9 and TRBJ1-4, with 9 positions matching TRBD1. Germline values: CDR1 SEHNR, CDR2 FQNEAQ (reference sequence). Trimming took 5 bases from V and 6 from J; bases not matched to a gene: 7. The CDR3 contains 15 residues. This CDR3 reads CASSLQGAVDEKLFF. CDR3 nucleotides: TGTGCCAGCAGCCTACAGGGGGCGGTGGATGAAAAACTGTTTTTT.

The V call is TRBV12-3 or TRBV12-4, the J call TRBJ1-5; D might be TRBD1 (5 bases). The CDR3 is made up of 13 amino acids. With 5 bases removed from V and 4 bases from J, the gap between germline ends came to 9 bases. Here the CDR3 DNA reads TGTGCCAGCAGTGGGGGGATAAATCAGCCCCAGCATTTT. Its translation: CASSGGINQPQHF.

V usage is TRBV28 and J usage is TRBJ1-6; TRBD1 agrees at 7 bases. The CDR3 is made up of 16 amino acids. In germline, CDR1 is MDHEN, CDR2 SYDVKM. After removal of 3 bases from V and 10 bases from J, the junction contained 12 bases not matched to a gene. CDR3 sequence reads: CASSLDSTGLRSPLHF. DNA for the CDR3: TGTGCCAGCAGTTTGGATTCGACAGGGTTGAGGTCACCCCTCCACTTT. Drawing the rest from reference TRBV28 and TRBJ1-6, the complete variable domain is DVKVTQSSRYLVKRTGEKVFLECVQDMDHENMFWYRQDPGLGLRLIYFSYDVKMKEKGDIPEGYSVSREKKERFSLILESASTNQTSMYLCASSLDSTGLRSPLHFGNGTRLTVT.

The rearrangement uses TRBV10-3 and TRBJ1-1; a possible D gene is TRBD1 (6 bases). CDR1 and CDR2 (germline): ENHRY, SYGVKD. This CDR3 region has 13 residues. The germline V and J ends were trimmed by 4 bases and 5 bases, with 11 bases remaining between them. CDR3 loop: CAISGGGWTEAFF. The CDR3 coding sequence is TGTGCCATCAGTGGGGGGGGCTGGACTGAAGCTTTCTTT.

CDR3: CASSQWRGGSYNEQFF. The CDR3 region has the DNA TGTGCCAGCAGCCAATGGCGGGGGGGCTCCTACAATGAGCAGTTCTTC. J is TRBJ2-1 and V is TRBV3-1 (or the pseudogene TRBV3-2); TRBD2 matches 9 bases. V lost 2 bases, J lost 0 bases, and 2 bases stayed unmatched. Germline loops: CDR1 LGHDT, CDR2 YNNKEL (reference sequence). This CDR3 has 16 residues.

This clone was observed a few times. The chain couples TRBV5-8 to TRBJ1-6; 8 positions agree with TRBD1. This CDR3 has 17 amino acids. Germline V gene lookup returns CDR1 SGHTS and CDR2 YDEGEE. V lost 4 bases to trimming and J lost 5 bases; unmatched junction nucleotides: 11. Here the CDR3 DNA reads TGTGCCAGCAGCCCAGGACAGGGTACGAAGAATAATTCACCCCTCCACTTT. It translates to CASSPGQGTKNNSPLHF.

This rearrangement joins TRBV9 to TRBJ1-1; D uncertain. Trimming shortened V by 2 bases and J by 8 bases, and 16 bases separated the two germline ends. CDR1 SGDLS and CDR2 YYNGEE come from the germline V gene. CDR3 length: 14 amino acids. CDR3 protein: CASSVGGKGVEAFF. CDR3 DNA: TGTGCCAGCAGCGTTGGAGGGAAGGGAGTGGAAGCTTTCTTT.

The chain's CDR3 is CASSGGTGDYEQYF. CDR3 coding DNA: TGCGCCAGCAGCGGAGGGACAGGCGACTACGAGCAGTACTTC. The chain links TRBV5-1 to TRBJ2-7, with TRBD1 matching 8 bases. The CDR3 consists of 14 residues. Losses at the gene ends were 4 bases for V and 3 bases for J; bases not matched to a gene: 6. The germline V gene encodes CDR1 SGHRS and CDR2 YFSETQ.

The chain couples TRBV5-4 to TRBJ1-1; 8 bases agree with TRBD1. The CDR3 has 14 amino acids. Germline-derived CDR1 and CDR2 are SGHNT and YYREEE (reference sequence). V lost 3 bases and J lost 5; bases outside the gene matches: 6. The chain's CDR3 is CASSYRGVETEAFF. For the CDR3, the DNA is TGTGCCAGCAGCTACAGGGGGGTGGAGACTGAAGCTTTCTTT.

The rearrangement links TRBV5-6 to TRBJ1-6; TRBD1 is a possible D gene (5 bases). The CDR3 length is 14 residues. The V end lost 3 bases, the J end lost 7 bases, and 11 bases lay between the germline ends. Germline CDR1 SGHDT, CDR2 YYEEEE. CDR3 sequence: CASSSRGLNSPLHF. The CDR3 DNA is TGTGCCAGCAGCTCCCGGGGGTTAAATTCACCCCTCCACTTT.

In its sample, this clone was seen a few times. The chain is built from TRBV6-6 and TRBJ1-5; possible D gene TRBD1, 6 bases. CDR1 is MNHNY, CDR2 SVGAGI, per germline (reference sequence). This CDR3 has 14 amino acids. The V end was cut by 6 bases, the J end by 7 bases, with 16 bases between. DNA for the CDR3: TGTGCCAGCAGCCCCTCCCAGGGGAGCCAGCCCCAGCATTTT. Protein: CASSPSQGSQPQHF.

The V call is TRBV6-5, the J call TRBJ2-3; no clear D. The CDR3 is made up of 13 amino acids. Germline CDR1 reads MNHEY; CDR2 reads SVGAGI. The V end was cut by 9 bases, the J end by 8 bases, with 18 bases between. CDR3 bases: TGTGCCAGTACGACTGCGACGGCCGGTACGCAGTATTTT. Amino acids: CASTTATAGTQYF.

CDR3 residues: CASSDRTGGSYEQYF. The CDR3 region has the DNA TGTGCCAGCAGCGATCGGACAGGGGGGAGCTACGAGCAGTACTTC. V and J are TRBV2 and TRBJ2-7; 10 bases are shared with TRBD1. The CDR3 spans 15 residues. V lost 6 bases to trimming and J lost 3 bases; unmatched junction nucleotides: 8. Germline V gene sequence: CDR1 SNHLY, CDR2 FYNNEI.

V and J are TRBV27 and TRBJ1-5; weak D call: TRBD1 (5 bases). CDR1 MNHEY and CDR2 SMNVEV come from the germline V gene (reference sequence). The V and J ends lost 0 bases and 4 bases respectively, with 7 bases between them. The CDR3 sequence is 14 residues long. As DNA, the CDR3 is TGTGCCAGCAGTTTATCGGCAGGGAATCAGCCCCAGCATTTT. Amino acid sequence: CASSLSAGNQPQHF.

The rearrangement uses TRBV2 and TRBJ2-7, with 7 bases that match TRBD1. Trimming took 7 bases from V and 0 from J; bases not matched to a gene: 6. Germline loops: CDR1 SNHLY, CDR2 FYNNEI. The CDR3 contains 14 residues. The CDR3 loop is CASTRDRSSYEQYF. The CDR3 DNA is TGTGCCAGCACTCGGGACAGAAGCTCCTACGAGCAGTACTTC.

The V gene is TRBV4-1, the J gene TRBJ2-4; 7 bases line up with TRBD1. Germline V lookup: CDR1 MGHRA, CDR2 YSYEKL. The CDR3 consists of 20 residues. Trimming at V came to 0 bases and at J to 0 bases, leaving 14 bases not matched to a gene. In DNA, the CDR3 is TGCGCCAGCAGCCAAGATCGAGGGGCGCAGAGGGGGCTAGCCAAAAACATTCAGTACTTC. It specifies CASSQDRGAQRGLAKNIQYF.

This clone was observed a single time. The chain recombines TRBV6-5 with TRBJ2-7, with D possibly being TRBD1 (6 bases). Looked up from germline, CDR1 is MNHEY and CDR2 is SVGAGI. This CDR3 spans 14 amino acids. V was cut by 4 bases and J by 2 bases, with 12 bases left in between. CDR3 amino acids: CASSSSGQTYEQYF. The CDR3 DNA reads TGTGCCAGCAGTTCCTCCGGACAGACCTACGAGCAGTACTTC.

The J gene is TRBJ2-2, the V gene TRBV24-1; 8 bases fit TRBD2. The CDR3 totals 16 residues. Germline lookup yields CDR1 KGHDR and CDR2 SFDVKD. V shed 3 bases and J 0 bases; nucleotides not matched to a gene: 2. This CDR3 reads CATSDVRGANTGELFF. The CDR3 nucleotides are TGTGCCACCAGTGATGTGCGGGGGGCGAACACCGGGGAGCTGTTTTTT.

V gene TRBV4-1 combines with J gene TRBJ2-1, with 7 bases that match TRBD2. V gave up 0 bases and J gave up 0 bases; unmatched junction bases: 2. The CDR3 spans 16 residues. The germline gives CDR1 MGHRA, CDR2 YSYEKL. This CDR3 reads CASSQERGVSYNEQFF. DNA of the CDR3: TGCGCCAGCAGCCAAGAACGGGGGGTCTCCTACAATGAGCAGTTCTTC.